Each of the 12 T cell receptor beta chains below was sequenced from the same sample in a study of shared clonotypes between healthy human individuals. Sequenced by immunoSEQ multiplex PCR; TCRdb stores in-frame clones only, minus some. The sample consists of hundreds of thousands of clones, over 65% of them appearing once. The specimen sequenced was memory CD4+ T cells sorted from blood. Subset: CD45RA-negative fraction. These receptors were taken from a woman aged 25 to 45 in good health.

This clone was seen ten or more times. The chain employs TRBV29-1 and TRBJ2-1; 12 positions agree with TRBD2. The CDR3 spans 17 residues. The ends lost 3 bases at V and 1 base at J; junction bases unmatched: 7. The germline gives CDR1 SQVTM, CDR2 ANQGSEA. The CDR3 sequence: CSVESSGRGGSYNEQFF. In nucleotides, the CDR3 is TGCAGCGTTGAGTCTAGCGGGAGGGGCGGATCCTACAATGAGCAGTTCTTC.

This clone was counted once. The genes are TRBV7-3 and TRBJ2-7; 8 nucleotides match TRBD2. V lost 4 bases, J lost 2 bases, and 4 bases stayed unmatched. This CDR3 region has 14 residues. Germline V CDR1 and CDR2: SGHTA, FQGTGA. CDR3 sequence reads: CASSSSGQAYEQYF. The CDR3 bases are TGTGCCAGCAGCTCTAGCGGGCAGGCCTACGAGCAGTACTTC.

The DNA of the CDR3 is TGTGCCAGCAGTAGGGCCCGAGGAGAGACCCAGTACTTC. Translation gives CASSRARGETQYF. The J gene is TRBJ2-5, the V gene TRBV6-1, with D unclear. There are 13 residues in the CDR3. The germline gives CDR1 MNHNS, CDR2 SASEGT. V lost 5 bases and J lost 4, with 11 bases in between.

The chain couples TRBV6-5 to TRBJ1-5, with D maybe TRBD1 (5 bases). This CDR3 is built from 15 residues. V was cut by 3 bases and J by 4 bases, with 13 bases left in between. Germline V gene lookup returns CDR1 MNHEY and CDR2 SVGAGI. CDR3 DNA sequence: TGTGCCAGCAGTTATGGTGGGGGTCCTAATCAGCCCCAGCATTTT. This sequence encodes CASSYGGGPNQPQHF.

J is TRBJ1-3 and V is TRBV5-8, with 9 nucleotides matching TRBD1. The junction had 9 bases not matched to a gene; V was cut back by 4 bases and J by 1 base. The V gene's germline CDR1 is SGHTS and CDR2 YDEGEE. The CDR3 has 17 amino acids. CDR3 coding DNA: TGTGCCAGCAGCCGTTCGGGACAGGGAGCATCTGGAAACACCATATATTTT. This sequence encodes CASSRSGQGASGNTIYF.

The V gene is TRBV2, the J gene TRBJ2-1, with D possibly called TRBD1 or TRBD2 (5 bases each). Trimming shortened V by 6 bases and J by 9 bases, and 15 bases separated the two germline ends. The CDR3 consists of 13 residues. Per germline, CDR1 SNHLY and CDR2 FYNNEI. CDR3 sequence: CASRMEDTGEQFF. Here the CDR3 DNA reads TGTGCCAGCAGGATGGAGGACACTGGTGAGCAGTTCTTC. Drawing the rest from reference TRBV2 and TRBJ2-1, the complete variable domain is EPEVTQTPSHQVTQMGQEVILRCVPISNHLYFYWYRQILGQKVEFLVSFYNNEISEKSEIFDDQFSVERPDGSNFTLKIRSTKLEDSAMYFCASRMEDTGEQFFGPGTRLTVL.

The chain uses TRBV28 and TRBJ1-5; no firm D call. Trimming pared 6 bases from V and 3 bases from J, leaving 15 bases between. Germline loops: CDR1 MDHEN, CDR2 SYDVKM. The CDR3 sequence is 15 residues long. The CDR3 reads CASRPGLRFNQPQHF. The CDR3 DNA is TGTGCCAGCAGGCCGGGCCTGCGGTTCAATCAGCCCCAGCATTTT.

A few counts support this clone. The rearrangement links TRBV11-3 to TRBJ2-3; D gene ambiguous. The germline V and J ends were trimmed by 4 bases and 4 bases, with 6 bases remaining between them. Germline V gene sequence: CDR1 SGHNT, CDR2 YENEEA. This CDR3 has 12 residues. CDR3 amino acids: CASSSYADTQYF. The CDR3 DNA sequence: TGTGCCAGCAGCTCCTACGCAGATACGCAGTATTTT.

The chain combines TRBV29-1 with TRBJ2-7; the D is unclear. Germline lookup yields CDR1 SQVTM and CDR2 ANQGSEA. Trimming removed 6 bases at V and 7 bases at J, with 16 bases between. The CDR3 runs to 12 residues. The CDR3 protein is CSVVVLGYEQYF. Here the CDR3 DNA reads TGCAGCGTCGTTGTCCTCGGGTATGAGCAGTACTTC.

In its sample, this clone was seen a few times. CDR3 sequence: CASSRAGTSGGDTQYF. CDR3 DNA sequence: TGCGCCAGCAGCCGTGCCGGGACTAGCGGTGGAGATACGCAGTATTTT. The chain combines TRBV4-1 with TRBJ2-3, with 11 bases aligning to TRBD2. J lost 5 bases, V lost 4 bases, and 8 bases had no gene match. The CDR3 is made up of 16 amino acids. Germline V gives CDR1 MGHRA, CDR2 YSYEKL.

Only one count was recorded for this clone. This chain links TRBV19 with TRBJ1-2, with a tentative D call TRBD1 (6 bases). Germline V gives CDR1 LNHDA, CDR2 SQIVND (reference sequence). V was trimmed by 10 bases and J by 9 bases, leaving 15 bases between them. The CDR3 covers 11 residues. The CDR3 DNA sequence: TGTGCCACTTCTACAGGGACGAGCTACACCTTC. Amino acids: CATSTGTSYTF. Drawing the rest from reference TRBV19 and TRBJ1-2, the complete variable domain is DGGITQSPKYLFRKEGQNVTLSCEQNLNHDAMYWYRQDPGQGLRLIYYSQIVNDFQKGDIAEGYSVSREKKESFPLTVTSAQKNPTAFYLCATSTGTSYTFGSGTRLTVV.

The rearrangement uses TRBV7-4 and TRBJ2-7; D may be TRBD1 (5 bases). CDR1 and CDR2 (germline): SGHVT, SQSDAQ. V dropped 5 bases and J dropped 6 bases, with 17 bases sitting between them. This CDR3 comprises 14 residues. DNA for the CDR3: TGTGCCAGCAGCCTGCATCCAAAAAGGGGCGAGCAGTACTTC. Translation gives CASSLHPKRGEQYF. The complete variable domain, with remaining parts taken from reference TRBV7-4 and TRBJ2-7, reads GAGVSQSPRYKVAKRGRDVALRCDSISGHVTLYWYRQTLGQGSEVLTYSQSDAQRDKSGRPSGRFSAERPERSVSTLKIQRTEQGDSAVYLCASSLHPKRGEQYFGPGTRLTVT.